Listed here is a single T cell receptor (beta chain). Its antigen remains unidentified. PCR amplification relied on 60 Vbeta primers (plus 13 Jbeta primers). Data came from immunoSEQ multiplex PCR; TCRdb stores just in-frame clones and leaves some out. This table has 74,000 or so clones, about three quarters appearing once. The data were obtained in a study of cytomegalovirus exposure and HLA in healthy donors. As for the study in general: A preliminary data release comprised 70 million to 95 million unique TCRs obtained from HLA-typed donors.

Looked up from germline, CDR1 is SGHDT and CDR2 is YYEEEE. The CDR3 length is 17 residues. Trimming took 4 bases from V and 5 from J; bases not matched to a gene: 10. Study results and limitations: One variant, a missense change in DCLRE1C, was linked in a later analysis to TCR beta V- and J-gene trimming. Being indistinguishable, some V segments were excluded, TRBV6-2 and TRBV6-3 among them.

Sequencing was carried out using PBMCs. This clonotype was obtained from a man aged 45-65 years in good health and CMV-seropositive. The chain links TRBV5-6 to TRBJ2-1, with TRBD2 identical over 12 bases. CDR3 coding DNA: TGTGCCAGCAGCCCCCCTAGCGGGAGGGCGGGCGACAATGAGCAGTTCTTC. Its translation is CASSPPSGRAGDNEQFF. Combining the CDR3 with reference TRBV5-6 and TRBJ2-1 gives the whole variable domain DAGVTQSPTHLIKTRGQQVTLRCSPKSGHDTVSWYQQALGQGPQFIFQYYEEEERQRGNFPDRFSGHQFPNYSSELNVNALLLGDSALYLCASSPPSGRAGDNEQFFGPGTRLTVL.